Sequencing of this TCR beta chain was carried out in a study of metastatic and nonmetastatic thyroid tumors. About the study: Repertoires of blood and of tissue (tumor or nodule) from malignant and benign thyroid patients were compared.

All patients reached thyroid surgery having received no treatment beforehand. Study-wide results and caveats: Versus benign nodules, malignant thyroid tumors reportedly had significantly higher TCR beta diversity, in blood and tumor.

This clone was observed at least ten times. Its antigen is currently unknown. In the authors' methods: Clinicopathological groups of papillary thyroid cancer showed CDR3 differences that were used to build a distant-metastasis classifier. TCRdb reprocessed the PCR reads via MiXCR. TCRdb, not the original authors, processed these V and J calls. The sample shows tens of thousands of clones, about 10% of them seen only once. Germline CDR1 SGHVS, CDR2 FQNEAQ. Trimming removed 2 bases from V and 1 base from J; junction bases left unmatched: 6. This CDR3 comprises 16 residues. The rearrangement joins TRBV7-8 to TRBJ2-3; 7 positions agree with TRBD2. The specimen sequenced was blood. The receptor's source is a female donor with papillary thyroid cancer or a benign thyroid nodule (not recorded which). Some clones in this sample may be carry-over from other donors' samples. For the CDR3, the DNA is TGTGCCAGCAGCTTAAACCCGGGAGGCGGCACAGATACGCAGTATTTT. Its protein is CASSLNPGGGTDTQYF.